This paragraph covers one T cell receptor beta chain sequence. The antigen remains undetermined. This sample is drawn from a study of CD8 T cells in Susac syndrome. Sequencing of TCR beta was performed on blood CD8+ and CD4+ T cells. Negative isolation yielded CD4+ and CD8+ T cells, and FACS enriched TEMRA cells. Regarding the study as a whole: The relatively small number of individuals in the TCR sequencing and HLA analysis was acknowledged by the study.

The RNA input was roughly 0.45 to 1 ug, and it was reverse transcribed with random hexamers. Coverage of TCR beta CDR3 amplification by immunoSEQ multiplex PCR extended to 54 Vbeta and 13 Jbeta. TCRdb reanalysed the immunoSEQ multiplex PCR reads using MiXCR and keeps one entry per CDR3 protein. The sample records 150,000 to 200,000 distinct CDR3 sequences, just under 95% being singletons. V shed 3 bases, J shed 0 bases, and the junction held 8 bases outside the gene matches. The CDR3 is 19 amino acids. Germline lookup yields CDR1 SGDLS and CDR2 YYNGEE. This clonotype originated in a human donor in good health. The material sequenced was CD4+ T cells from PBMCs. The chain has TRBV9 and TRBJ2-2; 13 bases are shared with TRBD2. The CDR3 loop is CASSAAGLAGVTNTGELFF. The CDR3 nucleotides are TGTGCCAGCAGCGCAGCCGGACTAGCGGGAGTTACGAACACCGGGGAGCTGTTTTTT.